Listed below are T cell receptor beta chains from one sample, sequenced in a study of Tregs in tolerant kidney transplant recipients. Repertoires were generated with immunoSEQ multiplex PCR, while TCRdb's copy carries only in-frame clones and drops some. The table has some 70,000 clones, 65% to 85% seen once; the top ten hold about 4.6%. What was sequenced was CD4+ T cells from blood. These receptors were taken from a human donor in good health. The CDR3 runs from the conserved cysteine through the conserved F or W. Fields, in order: CDR3 length, D gene, V gene, clone size, J gene, CDR3 DNA, CDR3 protein. The D gene is left open where the match is weak. The size entry is marked missing in some rows and otherwise reads once, few, many or a size class.

>16|TRBD1|TRBV7-9|-|TRBJ1-2
TGTGCCAGCAGCTTACGGACAGGGCTGAGCGTCTATGGCTACACCTTC
CASSLRTGLSVYGYTF
>10|-|TRBV7-2|-|TRBJ2-5
TGTGCCAGCAGCTCGGAGACCCAGTACTTC
CASSSETQYF
>16|-|TRBV6-6|-|TRBJ2-2
TGTGCCAGCAGTTCGTATAAAACCGTACAGACCGGGGAGCTGTTTTTT
CASSSYKTVQTGELFF
>16|-|TRBV7-2|-|TRBJ2-7
TGTGCCAGCAGCTCTCCCCGGGACGCCCTTGACTACGAGCAGTACTTC
CASSSPRDALDYEQYF
>15|-|TRBV10-1|-|TRBJ2-3
TGCGCCAGCAGACGACAGGTCCCTAGCACAGATACGCAGTATTTT
CASRRQVPSTDTQYF
>16|TRBD2|TRBV5-1|-|TRBJ2-2
TGCGCCAGCAGCTTAAGGACTAGCGGGTCCACCGGGGAGCTGTTTTTT
CASSLRTSGSTGELFF
>13|-|TRBV19|many|TRBJ2-1
TGTGCCAGTAGTATTAATCAACACAGTGAGCAGTTCTTC
CASSINQHSEQFF
>15|-|TRBV19|-|TRBJ2-5
TGTGCCAGTAGTGCGAGGGGATTTATGGAAGAGACCCAGTACTTC
CASSARGFMEETQYF
>16|-|TRBV11-3|-|TRBJ2-7
TGTGCCAGCAGCTTACGGGGGACCCTAAGCTCCTACGAGCAGTACTTC
CASSLRGTLSSYEQYF
>15|TRBD1|TRBV4-1|-|TRBJ2-7
TGCGCCAGCAGCCGCCCCGGGACAGGGAAACGCGAGCAGTACTTC
CASSRPGTGKREQYF
>11|TRBD1|TRBV18|-|TRBJ2-1
TGTGCCAGCTCACCAAGGGGGCTTGTGGTCTTC
CASSPRGLVVF
>16|-|TRBV4-3|-|TRBJ1-6
TGCGCCAGCAGCCACCAGGACCGCTCCTATAATTCACCCCTCCACTTT
CASSHQDRSYNSPLHF
>14|-|TRBV10-1|-|TRBJ2-5
TGCGCCAGCAGGGAAGGACCGAGGAAAGAGACCCAGTACTTC
CASREGPRKETQYF
>15|-|TRBV10-3|-|TRBJ1-2
TGTGCCATCAGTGAGACGGGGGGCTGGCACTATGGCTACACCTTC
CAISETGGWHYGYTF
>14|-|TRBV7-6|-|TRBJ2-5
TGTGCCAGCACCCTCGGAAGGACCCAAGAGACCCAGTACTTC
CASTLGRTQETQYF
>14|-|TRBV7-9|-|TRBJ1-2
TGTGCCAGCAGCTTGGCGGGGTATAACTATGGCTACACCTTC
CASSLAGYNYGYTF
>13|-|TRBV6-6|-|TRBJ2-7
TGTGCCAGCAACGTACAGGGAGGGACCGAGCAGTACTTC
CASNVQGGTEQYF
>14|TRBD1|TRBV2|-|TRBJ1-5
TGTGCCAGCAGTGAGACAGGGGCCGGTCAGCCCCAGCATTTT
CASSETGAGQPQHF
>15|-|TRBV6-1|-|TRBJ1-5
TGTGCCAGCAGCCTGGACGGGACCCCCAATCAGCCCCAGCATTTT
CASSLDGTPNQPQHF
>11|-|TRBV5-4|-|TRBJ1-5
TGTGCCAGCAGCTTGGAGGAGCCCCAGCATTTT
CASSLEEPQHF
>15|-|TRBV9|-|TRBJ2-7
TGTGCCAGCAGCGTAGACCGGGGGCCACCCTACGAGCAGTACTTC
CASSVDRGPPYEQYF
>14|TRBD1|TRBV5-4|-|TRBJ1-2
TGTGCCAGCAGCTTTGAGGGGGCGCGGTATGGCTACACCTTC
CASSFEGARYGYTF
>13|-|TRBV12-5|-|TRBJ2-7
TGTGCTAGTGGTTCTCCCCCCACCTACGAGCAGTACTTC
CASGSPPTYEQYF
>14|TRBD2|TRBV5-6|once|TRBJ2-3
TGTGCCAGCAGAAATAGCGGGGGGTCTATAACGCAGTATTTT
CASRNSGGSITQYF